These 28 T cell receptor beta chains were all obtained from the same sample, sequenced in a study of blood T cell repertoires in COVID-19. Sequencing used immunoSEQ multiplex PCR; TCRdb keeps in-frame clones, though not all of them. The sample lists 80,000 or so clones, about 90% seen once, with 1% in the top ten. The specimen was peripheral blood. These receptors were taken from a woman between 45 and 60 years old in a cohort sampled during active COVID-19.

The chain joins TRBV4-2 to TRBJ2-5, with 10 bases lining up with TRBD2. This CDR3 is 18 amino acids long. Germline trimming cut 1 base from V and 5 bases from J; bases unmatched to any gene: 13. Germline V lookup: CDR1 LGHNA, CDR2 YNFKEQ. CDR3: CASSQGVGSGRARETQYF. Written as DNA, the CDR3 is TGTGCCAGCAGCCAAGGAGTTGGGAGCGGGAGGGCCCGGGAGACCCAGTACTTC.

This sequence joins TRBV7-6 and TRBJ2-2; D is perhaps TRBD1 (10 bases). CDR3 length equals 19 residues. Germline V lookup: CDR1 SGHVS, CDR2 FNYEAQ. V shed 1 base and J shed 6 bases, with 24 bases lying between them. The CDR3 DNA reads TGTGCCAGCAGCTTAGGGACAGGGGGACTAGCAAGTTTCGCCGGGGAGCTGTTTTTT. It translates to CASSLGTGGLASFAGELFF.

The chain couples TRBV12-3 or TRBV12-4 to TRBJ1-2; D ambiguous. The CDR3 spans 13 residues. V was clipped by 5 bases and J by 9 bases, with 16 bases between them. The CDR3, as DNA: TGTGCCAGCAGTAGCGGGTGGGGATTGAGCTACACCTTC. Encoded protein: CASSSGWGLSYTF.

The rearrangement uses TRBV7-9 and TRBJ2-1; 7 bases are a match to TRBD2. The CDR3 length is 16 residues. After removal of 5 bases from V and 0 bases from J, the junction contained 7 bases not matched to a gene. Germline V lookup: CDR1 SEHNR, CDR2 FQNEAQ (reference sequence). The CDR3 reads CASSPPGGGSYNEQFF. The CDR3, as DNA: TGTGCCAGCAGCCCCCCCGGCGGGGGCTCCTACAATGAGCAGTTCTTC. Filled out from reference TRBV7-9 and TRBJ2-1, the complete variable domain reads DTGVSQNPRHKITKRGQNVTFRCDPISEHNRLYWYRQTLGQGPEFLTYFQNEAQLEKSRLLSDRFSAERPKGSFSTLEIQRTEQGDSAMYLCASSPPGGGSYNEQFFGPGTRLTVL.

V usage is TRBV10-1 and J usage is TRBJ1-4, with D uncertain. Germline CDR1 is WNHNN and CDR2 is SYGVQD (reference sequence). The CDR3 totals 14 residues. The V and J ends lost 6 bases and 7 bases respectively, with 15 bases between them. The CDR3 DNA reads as TGCGCCAGCAGCGCAGGAGGTGAAGGTGAAAAACTGTTTTTT. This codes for CASSAGGEGEKLFF.

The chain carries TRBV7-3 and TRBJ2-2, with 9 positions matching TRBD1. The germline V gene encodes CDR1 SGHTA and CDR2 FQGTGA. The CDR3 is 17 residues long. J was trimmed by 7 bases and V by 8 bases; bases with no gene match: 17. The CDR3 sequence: CASSSFPFTGGNGELFF. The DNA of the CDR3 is TGTGCCAGCTCCTCTTTCCCCTTCACAGGGGGCAACGGGGAGCTGTTTTTT.

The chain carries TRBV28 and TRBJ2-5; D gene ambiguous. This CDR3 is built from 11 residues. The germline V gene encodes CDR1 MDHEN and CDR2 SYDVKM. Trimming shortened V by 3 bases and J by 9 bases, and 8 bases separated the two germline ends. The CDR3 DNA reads TGTGCCAGCAGTTTGATGAGGTCCCAGTACTTC. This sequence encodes CASSLMRSQYF.

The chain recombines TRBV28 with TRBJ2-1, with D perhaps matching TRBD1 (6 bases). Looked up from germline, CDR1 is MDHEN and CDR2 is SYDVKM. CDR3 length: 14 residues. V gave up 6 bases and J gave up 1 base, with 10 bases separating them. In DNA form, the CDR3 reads TGTGCCAGCAGCTCAACAGGGTCCTACAATGAGCAGTTCTTC. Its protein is CASSSTGSYNEQFF.

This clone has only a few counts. This CDR3 is CASTLSPGTGVEAFF. CDR3 DNA: TGTGCCAGCACTCTCTCCCCGGGGACAGGGGTTGAAGCTTTCTTT. This rearrangement joins TRBV28 to TRBJ1-1; 10 bases fit TRBD1. Germline CDR1 and CDR2: MDHEN and SYDVKM. This CDR3 spans 15 amino acids. V dropped 7 bases and J dropped 7; count of bases not matched to a gene: 12.

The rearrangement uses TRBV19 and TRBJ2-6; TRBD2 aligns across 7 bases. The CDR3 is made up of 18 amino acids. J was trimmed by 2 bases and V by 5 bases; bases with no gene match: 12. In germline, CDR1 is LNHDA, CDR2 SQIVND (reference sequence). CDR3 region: CASSPRRTGGTGANVLTF. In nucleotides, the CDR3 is TGTGCCAGTAGTCCTCGACGGACGGGAGGTACTGGGGCCAACGTCCTGACTTTC.

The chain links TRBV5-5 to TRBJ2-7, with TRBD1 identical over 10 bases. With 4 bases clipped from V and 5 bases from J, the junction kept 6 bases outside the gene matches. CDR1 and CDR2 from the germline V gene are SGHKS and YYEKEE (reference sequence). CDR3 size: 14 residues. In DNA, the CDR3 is TGTGCCAGCAGCCCGGGACAGGGGAGAAACGAGCAGTACTTC. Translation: CASSPGQGRNEQYF.

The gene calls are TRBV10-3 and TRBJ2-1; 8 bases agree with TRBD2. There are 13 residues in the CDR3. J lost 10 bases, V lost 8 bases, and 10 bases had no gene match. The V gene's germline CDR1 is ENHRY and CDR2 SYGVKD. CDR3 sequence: CAIAQGPGGEQFF. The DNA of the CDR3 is TGTGCCATCGCCCAGGGGCCGGGGGGGGAGCAGTTCTTC.

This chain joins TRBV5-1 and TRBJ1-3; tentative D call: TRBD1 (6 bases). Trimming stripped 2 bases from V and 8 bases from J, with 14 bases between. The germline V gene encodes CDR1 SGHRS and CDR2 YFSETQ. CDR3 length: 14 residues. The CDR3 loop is CASSFGGGEDTIYF. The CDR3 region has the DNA TGCGCCAGCAGCTTCGGGGGGGGCGAAGACACCATATATTTT.

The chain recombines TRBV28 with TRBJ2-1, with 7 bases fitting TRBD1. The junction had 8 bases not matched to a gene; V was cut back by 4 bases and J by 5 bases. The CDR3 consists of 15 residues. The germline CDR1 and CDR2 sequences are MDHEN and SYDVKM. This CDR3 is CASSYTGTANNEQFF. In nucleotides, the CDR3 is TGTGCCAGCAGTTATACCGGGACAGCAAACAATGAGCAGTTCTTC.

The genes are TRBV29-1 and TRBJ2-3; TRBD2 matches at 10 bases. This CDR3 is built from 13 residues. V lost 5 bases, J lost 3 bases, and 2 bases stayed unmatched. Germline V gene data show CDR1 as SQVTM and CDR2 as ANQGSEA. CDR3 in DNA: TGCAGCGTTACTAGCGGGACGACAGATACGCAGTATTTT. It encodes CSVTSGTTDTQYF.

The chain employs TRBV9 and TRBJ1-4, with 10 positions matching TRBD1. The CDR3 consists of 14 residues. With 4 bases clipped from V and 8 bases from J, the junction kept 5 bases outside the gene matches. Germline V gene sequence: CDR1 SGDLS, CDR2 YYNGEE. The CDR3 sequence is CASSLDRGREKLFF. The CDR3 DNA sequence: TGTGCCAGCAGCCTTGACAGGGGGCGGGAAAAACTGTTTTTT. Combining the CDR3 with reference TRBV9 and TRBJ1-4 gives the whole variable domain DSGVTQTPKHLITATGQRVTLRCSPRSGDLSVYWYQQSLDQGLQFLIQYYNGEERAKGNILERFSAQQFPDLHSELNLSSLELGDSALYFCASSLDRGREKLFFGSGTQLSVL.

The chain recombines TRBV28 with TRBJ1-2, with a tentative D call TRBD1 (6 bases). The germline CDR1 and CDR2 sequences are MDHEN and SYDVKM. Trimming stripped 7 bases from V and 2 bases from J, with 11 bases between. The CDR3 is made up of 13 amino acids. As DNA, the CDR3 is TGTGCCAGCAAGGGGGTCAACAACTATGGCTACACCTTC. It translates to CASKGVNNYGYTF.

The CDR3 bases are TGCGCCAGCAGCCCGACAGGTCCCCTCTACGAGCAGTACTTC. This encodes CASSPTGPLYEQYF. This chain links TRBV10-2 with TRBJ2-7; tentatively, D is TRBD1 (6 bases). Germline CDR1 is WSHSY and CDR2 is SAAADI. Between the trimmed V and J ends, which lost 6 bases and 3 bases, there was a span of 15 bases. The CDR3 sequence is 14 residues long.

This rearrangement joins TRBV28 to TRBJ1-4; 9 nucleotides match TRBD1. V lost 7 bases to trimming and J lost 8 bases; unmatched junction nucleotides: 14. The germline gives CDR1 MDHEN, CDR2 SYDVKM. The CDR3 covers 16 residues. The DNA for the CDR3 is TGTGCCAGCACCCTCCCACGAGGGACAGGGATCGAAAAACTGTTTTTT. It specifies CASTLPRGTGIEKLFF.

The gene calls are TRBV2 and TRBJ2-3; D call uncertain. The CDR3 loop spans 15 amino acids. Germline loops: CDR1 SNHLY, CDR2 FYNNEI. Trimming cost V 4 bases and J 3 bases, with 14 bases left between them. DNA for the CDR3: TGTGCCAGCAGTGGGCCCCCGAAATCTACAGATACGCAGTATTTT. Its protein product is CASSGPPKSTDTQYF.

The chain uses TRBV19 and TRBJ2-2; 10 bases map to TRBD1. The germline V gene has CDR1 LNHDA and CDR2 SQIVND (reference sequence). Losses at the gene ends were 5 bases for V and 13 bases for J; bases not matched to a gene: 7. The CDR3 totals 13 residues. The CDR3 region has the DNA TGTGCCAGTAGTTCTCGACAGGGGGCTGTGCTGTTTTTT. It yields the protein CASSSRQGAVLFF.

The DNA for the CDR3 is TGTGCCAGCAGCTTAGGGCTAGCAAACCAAGAGACCCAGTACTTC. Translation: CASSLGLANQETQYF. The rearrangement links TRBV11-1 to TRBJ2-5; a possible D gene is TRBD2 (5 bases). The CDR3 covers 15 residues. V lost 1 base and J lost 0, with 9 bases in between. In germline, CDR1 is SGHAT, CDR2 FQDESV (reference sequence).

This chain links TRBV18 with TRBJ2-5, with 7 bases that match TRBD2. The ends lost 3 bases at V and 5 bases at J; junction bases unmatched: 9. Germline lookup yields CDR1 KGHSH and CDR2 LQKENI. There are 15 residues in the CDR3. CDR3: CASSPGASGTETQYF. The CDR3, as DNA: TGTGCCAGCTCACCGGGAGCTAGCGGAACCGAGACCCAGTACTTC. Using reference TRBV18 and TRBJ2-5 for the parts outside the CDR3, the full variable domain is NAGVMQNPRHLVRRRGQEARLRCSPMKGHSHVYWYRQLPEEGLKFMVYLQKENIIDESGMPKERFSAEFPKEGPSILRIQQVVRGDSAAYFCASSPGASGTETQYFGPGTRLLVL.

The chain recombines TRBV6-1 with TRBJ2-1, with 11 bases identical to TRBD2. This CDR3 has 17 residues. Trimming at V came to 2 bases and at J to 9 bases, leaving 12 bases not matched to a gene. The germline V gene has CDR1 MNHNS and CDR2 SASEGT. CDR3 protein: CASSEYIGGTSGSEQFF. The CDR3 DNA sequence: TGTGCCAGCAGTGAATATATAGGCGGGACTAGCGGCTCTGAGCAGTTCTTC.

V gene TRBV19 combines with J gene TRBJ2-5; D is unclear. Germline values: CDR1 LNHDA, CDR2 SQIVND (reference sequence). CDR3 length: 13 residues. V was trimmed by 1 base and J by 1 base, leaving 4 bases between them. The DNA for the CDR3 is TGTGCCAGTAGTATAGCCTTCCAAGAGACCCAGTACTTC. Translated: CASSIAFQETQYF.

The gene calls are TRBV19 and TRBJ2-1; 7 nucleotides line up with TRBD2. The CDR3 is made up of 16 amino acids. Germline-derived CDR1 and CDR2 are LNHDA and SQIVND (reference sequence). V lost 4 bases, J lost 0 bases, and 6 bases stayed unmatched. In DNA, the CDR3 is TGTGCCAGTAGTACCCGACTAGCTGGCTCCTACAATGAGCAGTTCTTC. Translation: CASSTRLAGSYNEQFF.

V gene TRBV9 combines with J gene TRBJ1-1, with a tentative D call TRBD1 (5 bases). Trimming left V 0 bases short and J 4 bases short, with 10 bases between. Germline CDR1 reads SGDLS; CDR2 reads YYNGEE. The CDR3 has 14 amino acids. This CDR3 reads CASSVGQGGTEAFF. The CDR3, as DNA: TGTGCCAGCAGCGTAGGGCAGGGCGGCACTGAAGCTTTCTTT. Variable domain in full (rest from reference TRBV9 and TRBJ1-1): DSGVTQTPKHLITATGQRVTLRCSPRSGDLSVYWYQQSLDQGLQFLIQYYNGEERAKGNILERFSAQQFPDLHSELNLSSLELGDSALYFCASSVGQGGTEAFFGQGTRLTVV.

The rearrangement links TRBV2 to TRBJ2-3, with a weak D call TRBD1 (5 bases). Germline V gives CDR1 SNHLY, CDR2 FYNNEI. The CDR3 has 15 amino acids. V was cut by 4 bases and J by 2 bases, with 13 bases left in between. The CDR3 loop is CASSVEVGHTDTQYF. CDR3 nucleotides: TGTGCCAGCAGTGTCGAGGTGGGGCACACAGATACGCAGTATTTT.